The sample holds many counts of the clone carrying this T cell receptor (beta chain). Its antigen remains unidentified. TCR beta libraries were made by quantitative 5'-RACE with molecular barcodes. TCRdb ran MiXCR on the 5' RACE reads and lists one entry per CDR3 protein. The sample holds roughly 490,000 distinct CDR3 sequences, about 5.4% seen once. The germline CDR1 and CDR2 sequences are DFQATT and SNEGSKA (reference sequence). With V trimmed by 6 bases and J by 4 bases, 8 bases remained unmatched. The CDR3 totals 13 residues. This record belongs to a study of CD8 T cells in ankylosing spondylitis. Study outcomes and limitations: The authors reported significant enrichment of disease-linked clones in matched ankylosing spondylitis synovial fluid. A motif of eight highly homologous TCR beta variants was seen as apparently characteristic of ankylosing spondylitis blood. Peripheral blood samples showed relatively rare disease-linked clones, and these clones were CD8+.

The genes are TRBV20-1 and TRBJ1-1; 7 positions match TRBD1. The sequence came from a male donor with ankylosing spondylitis. Specimen: blood, either unsorted or a sorted T cell fraction (not recorded which). CDR3 protein: CSARDSRGTEAFF. The CDR3, as DNA: TGCAGTGCGCGGGACAGTAGAGGCACTGAAGCTTTCTTT.